This T cell receptor (beta chain) was found in a study of blood T cell repertoires in COVID-19. In the study overall: The United States, Italy and Spain provided the acute and convalescent COVID-19 samples. PBMCs, B-cell-depleted T cells, or T cells provided the cDNA or gDNA that made up the material.

In the source study's methods: Estimation of nucleated cell counts relied on the amplification of reference gene primers. TCRdb's table, derived via immunoSEQ multiplex PCR, lists solely in-frame clones and lacks some. Clone size and V and J calls were adopted from that table, with D and trimming inferred from the DNA. The sample records 70,000 or so clones, more than 80% being singletons. V gave up 5 bases and J gave up 3 bases, with 10 bases separating them. Per germline, CDR1 SNHLY and CDR2 FYNNEI. The CDR3 is 14 amino acids. The sample consisted of peripheral blood. The chain has TRBV2 and TRBJ2-2; unclear D gene. The source of this sequence is a woman aged 80 or older with active COVID-19. The CDR3 reads CASSRLHDTGELFF. The CDR3 coding sequence is TGTGCCAGCAGTAGACTCCATGACACCGGGGAGCTGTTTTTT. Complete variable domain (other parts from reference TRBV2 and TRBJ2-2): EPEVTQTPSHQVTQMGQEVILRCVPISNHLYFYWYRQILGQKVEFLVSFYNNEISEKSEIFDDQFSVERPDGSNFTLKIRSTKLEDSAMYFCASSRLHDTGELFFGEGSRLTVL.